The T cell receptor (beta chain) under discussion was sequenced for a study of shared clonotypes between healthy human individuals. Overall study context: Per donor, CD8 memory used one plate, CD8 naive used two, CD4 memory used three and CD4 naive used three. Study-level findings and limits: In contrast to clonotypes shared by all four donors, non-shared clonotypes had lower generation probabilities.

The input for sorted-subset replicate PCRs was around 0.2 ug DNA, 25,000 to 35,000 T cell genomes. Sequenced by immunoSEQ multiplex PCR; TCRdb stores in-frame clones only, minus some. The sample has roughly 2.2 million clones, 85% to 95% seen once; the top ten hold 0.35% to 0.5%. V was pared by 4 bases and J by 8 bases, with 18 bases between. The CDR3 length is 15 residues. Per germline, CDR1 SGDLS and CDR2 YYNGEE. Notes on this clone: As yet, its antigen is unknown.

The chain uses TRBV9 and TRBJ2-2; D may be TRBD1 or TRBD2 (5 bases each). The sample consisted of naive CD4+ T cells from PBMCs. Subset: CD45RA+ positively selected. This TCR came from a young man in good health. Some clones in this sample may be carry-over from other donors' samples. The CDR3 region is CASSIAGASVGELFF. CDR3 DNA sequence: TGTGCCAGCAGCATCGCCGGGGCATCTGTGGGGGAGCTGTTTTTT.